The 5 T cell receptor beta chains listed next were all sequenced from one sample in a study of PD-L1 blockade in urothelial cancer. The time point was: pretreatment peripheral blood. Clones were sequenced by immunoSEQ multiplex PCR, and TCRdb holds only the in-frame ones, with some missing. The repertoire has 85,000 to 100,000 clones, around nine tenths of them found once; the top ten carry more than 1.5%. Sequenced here: PBMCs, sampled around atezolizumab (anti-PD-L1) treatment. These receptors were obtained from a man aged 55 to 70 with urothelial cancer.

The rearrangement links TRBV19 to TRBJ2-5; 7 bases are a match to TRBD2. Trimming took 5 bases from V and 0 from J; bases not matched to a gene: 9. Germline V CDR1 and CDR2: LNHDA, SQIVND (reference sequence). CDR3 length: 16 amino acids. CDR3 DNA: TGTGCCAGTAGTGCCCGACTAGCCTCGTACCAAGAGACCCAGTACTTC. Translating gives CASSARLASYQETQYF.

The chain is built from TRBV9 and TRBJ2-2, with D perhaps TRBD2 (7 bases). V was cut by 0 bases and J by 6 bases, with 12 bases left in between. This CDR3 comprises 15 residues. CDR1 SGDLS and CDR2 YYNGEE come from the germline V gene. The CDR3 sequence is CASSVDGGRSGELFF. The CDR3 coding sequence is TGTGCCAGCAGCGTAGACGGGGGGCGTTCCGGGGAGCTGTTTTTT.

The chain has TRBV5-1 and TRBJ1-5; no clear D gene. The CDR3 runs to 15 residues. From germline, CDR1 is SGHRS and CDR2 YFSETQ. Trimming left V 4 bases short and J 0 bases short, with 11 bases between. The CDR3 sequence: CASSPDTFSNQPQHF. The DNA for the CDR3 is TGCGCCAGCAGCCCCGACACTTTTAGCAATCAGCCCCAGCATTTT.

The genes are TRBV19 and TRBJ2-1; 7 bases fit TRBD1. CDR3 length equals 18 residues. With V trimmed by 0 bases and J by 0 bases, 8 bases remained unmatched. Germline-derived CDR1 and CDR2 are LNHDA and SQIVND (reference sequence). The CDR3 region is CASSIEHRGPGSYNEQFF. The CDR3 DNA reads TGTGCCAGTAGTATAGAACACAGGGGCCCCGGCTCCTACAATGAGCAGTTCTTC.

The chain has TRBV7-2 and TRBJ2-3; 8 bases agree with TRBD2. V shed 4 bases, J shed 4 bases, and the junction held 7 bases outside the gene matches. The CDR3 is 15 residues long. The germline V gene encodes CDR1 SGHTA and CDR2 FQGNSA. The DNA for the CDR3 is TGTGCCAGCAGCTCGGGGGGGGATAGGGCAGATACGCAGTATTTT. Amino acid sequence: CASSSGGDRADTQYF.